This T cell receptor (beta chain) stems from a study of circulating CD8 cells and anti-PD-1 response in melanoma. Live CD3+CD8+TCRalphabeta+ cells were sorted into four subsets by PD-1 and/or TIGIT. The CDR3 is 15 amino acids. Germline-derived CDR1 and CDR2 are SGHVS and FQNEAQ. With V trimmed by 5 bases and J by 1 base, 8 bases remained unmatched. This clonotype is classed as medium-sized. The QIAseq Immune Repertoire TCR panel built the libraries from around 15 ng of total RNA. One entry per CDR3 protein, called by TCRdb with MiXCR from the reads. The sample carries about 220 distinct CDR3 sequences, approximately 8% recorded once.

This chain uses TRBV7-8 with TRBJ2-7, with 7 bases aligning to TRBD2. This clonotype originated in a human donor with melanoma. The sequencing here drew on CD8+ T cells from PBMCs, taken at baseline or after one month of anti-PD-1 therapy (not recorded which). CDR3 loop: CASSPVQRGSYEQYF. The CDR3 nucleotides read TGTGCCAGCAGCCCGGTCCAGCGGGGTTCCTACGAGCAGTACTTC.